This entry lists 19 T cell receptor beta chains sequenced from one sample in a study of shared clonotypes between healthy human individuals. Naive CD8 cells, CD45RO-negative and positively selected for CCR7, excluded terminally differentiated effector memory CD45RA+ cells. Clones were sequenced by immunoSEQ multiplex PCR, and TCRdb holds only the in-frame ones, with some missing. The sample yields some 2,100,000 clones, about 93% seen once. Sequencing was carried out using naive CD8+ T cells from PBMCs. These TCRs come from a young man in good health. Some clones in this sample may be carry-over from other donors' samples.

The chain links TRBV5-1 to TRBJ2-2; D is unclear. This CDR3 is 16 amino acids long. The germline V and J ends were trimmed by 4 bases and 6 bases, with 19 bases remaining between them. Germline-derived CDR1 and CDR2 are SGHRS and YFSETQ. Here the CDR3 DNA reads TGCGCCAGCAGCCTCTCCGGACGGTACCCTTCCGGGGAGCTGTTTTTT. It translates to CASSLSGRYPSGELFF. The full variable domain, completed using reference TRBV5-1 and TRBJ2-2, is KAGVTQTPRYLIKTRGQQVTLSCSPISGHRSVSWYQQTPGQGLQFLFEYFSETQRNKGNFPGRFSGRQFSNSRSEMNVSTLELGDSALYLCASSLSGRYPSGELFFGEGSRLTVL.

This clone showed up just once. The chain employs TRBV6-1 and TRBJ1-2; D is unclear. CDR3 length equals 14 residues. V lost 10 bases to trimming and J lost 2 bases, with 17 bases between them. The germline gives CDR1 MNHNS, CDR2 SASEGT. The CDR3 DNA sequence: TGTGCCAATATAAATCTTGGGCGGAACTATGGCTACACCTTC. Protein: CANINLGRNYGYTF.

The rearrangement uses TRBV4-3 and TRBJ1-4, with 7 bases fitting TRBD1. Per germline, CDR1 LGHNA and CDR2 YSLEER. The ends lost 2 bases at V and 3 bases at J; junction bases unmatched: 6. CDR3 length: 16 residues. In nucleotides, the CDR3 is TGCGCCAGCAGCCAACTCACAGGGGAGGCTAATGAAAAACTGTTTTTT. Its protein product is CASSQLTGEANEKLFF.

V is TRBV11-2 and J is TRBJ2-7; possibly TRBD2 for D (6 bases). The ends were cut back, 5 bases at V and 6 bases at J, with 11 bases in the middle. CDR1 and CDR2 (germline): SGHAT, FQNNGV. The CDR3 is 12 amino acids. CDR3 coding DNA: TGTGCCAGCAGCCTGGACTATCTCGAGCAGTACTTC. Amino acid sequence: CASSLDYLEQYF.

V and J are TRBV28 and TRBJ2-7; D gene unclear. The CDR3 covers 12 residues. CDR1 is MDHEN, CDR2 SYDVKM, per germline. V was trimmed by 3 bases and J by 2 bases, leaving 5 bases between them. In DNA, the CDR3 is TGTGCCAGCAGTTTGAACACCTACGAGCAGTACTTC. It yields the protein CASSLNTYEQYF. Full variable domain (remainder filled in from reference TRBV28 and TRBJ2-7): DVKVTQSSRYLVKRTGEKVFLECVQDMDHENMFWYRQDPGLGLRLIYFSYDVKMKEKGDIPEGYSVSREKKERFSLILESASTNQTSMYLCASSLNTYEQYFGPGTRLTVT.

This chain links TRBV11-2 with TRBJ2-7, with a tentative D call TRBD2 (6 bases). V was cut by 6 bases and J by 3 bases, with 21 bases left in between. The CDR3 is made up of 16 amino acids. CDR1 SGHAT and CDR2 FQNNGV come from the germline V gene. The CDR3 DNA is TGTGCCAGCAGTTCACCGACGGGAGCTTCTGGCTACGAGCAGTACTTC. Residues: CASSSPTGASGYEQYF.

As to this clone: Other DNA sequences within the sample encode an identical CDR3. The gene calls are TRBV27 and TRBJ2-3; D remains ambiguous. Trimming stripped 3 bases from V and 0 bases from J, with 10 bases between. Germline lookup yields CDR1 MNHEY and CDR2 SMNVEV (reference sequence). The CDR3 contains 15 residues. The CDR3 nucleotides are TGTGCCAGCAGTTTTTCCGGCGGAAGCACAGATACGCAGTATTTT. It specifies CASSFSGGSTDTQYF.

The CDR3, as DNA: TGTGCCAGCAGCTCTAAGCGGGAGGGCCTCTACAATGAGCAGTTCTTC. It encodes CASSSKREGLYNEQFF. The chain joins TRBV5-5 to TRBJ2-1, with 10 bases lining up with TRBD2. V shed 3 bases and J 3 bases; nucleotides not matched to a gene: 6. The CDR3 contains 16 residues. CDR1 is SGHKS, CDR2 YYEKEE, per germline (reference sequence).

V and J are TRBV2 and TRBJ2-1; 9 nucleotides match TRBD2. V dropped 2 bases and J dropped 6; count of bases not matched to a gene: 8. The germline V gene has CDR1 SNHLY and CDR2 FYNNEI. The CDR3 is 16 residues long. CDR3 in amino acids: CASSELLAGGLNEQFF. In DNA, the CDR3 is TGTGCCAGCAGTGAATTGTTGGCGGGAGGGCTCAATGAGCAGTTCTTC.

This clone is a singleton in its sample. CDR3 bases: TGCGCCAGCAGCCTCCATTCAGCTGCTAGCGGGAGCTCCTACAATGAGCAGTTCTTC. This codes for CASSLHSAASGSSYNEQFF. The V gene is TRBV5-1, the J gene TRBJ2-1; 10 bases line up with TRBD2. CDR3 length: 19 residues. Germline CDR1 is SGHRS and CDR2 is YFSETQ. V lost 4 bases to trimming and J lost 0 bases; unmatched junction nucleotides: 13.

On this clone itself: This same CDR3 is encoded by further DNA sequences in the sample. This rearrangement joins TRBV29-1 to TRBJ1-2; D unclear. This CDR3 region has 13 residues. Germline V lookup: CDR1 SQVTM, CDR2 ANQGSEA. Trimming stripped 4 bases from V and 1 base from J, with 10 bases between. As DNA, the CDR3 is TGCAGCGTTGGAGGAGGAAGTAACTATGGCTACACCTTC. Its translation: CSVGGGSNYGYTF.

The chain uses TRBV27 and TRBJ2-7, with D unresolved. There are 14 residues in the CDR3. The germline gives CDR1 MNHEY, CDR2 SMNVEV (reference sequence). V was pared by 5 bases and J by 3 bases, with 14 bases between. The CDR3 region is CASSPLPRSYEQYF. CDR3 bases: TGTGCCAGCAGTCCACTCCCCAGAAGCTACGAGCAGTACTTC.

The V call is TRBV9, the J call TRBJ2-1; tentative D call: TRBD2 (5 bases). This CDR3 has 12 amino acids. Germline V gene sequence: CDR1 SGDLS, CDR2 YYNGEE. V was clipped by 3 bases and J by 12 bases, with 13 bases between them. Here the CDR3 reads CASSGRSSVQFF. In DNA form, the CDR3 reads TGTGCCAGCAGCGGCCGGAGTAGCGTGCAGTTCTTC.

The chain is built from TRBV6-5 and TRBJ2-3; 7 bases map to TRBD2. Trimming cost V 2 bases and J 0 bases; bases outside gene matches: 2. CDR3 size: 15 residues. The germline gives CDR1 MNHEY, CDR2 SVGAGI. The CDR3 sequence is CASSYEGLSTDTQYF. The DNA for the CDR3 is TGTGCCAGCAGTTACGAGGGACTAAGCACAGATACGCAGTATTTT.

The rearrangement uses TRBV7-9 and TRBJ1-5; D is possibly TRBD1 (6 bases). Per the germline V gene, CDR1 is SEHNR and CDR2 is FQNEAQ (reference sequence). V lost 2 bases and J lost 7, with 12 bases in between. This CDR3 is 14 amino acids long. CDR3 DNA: TGTGCCAGCAGCTTATCAGGGGTAATCCAGCCCCAGCATTTT. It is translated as CASSLSGVIQPQHF.

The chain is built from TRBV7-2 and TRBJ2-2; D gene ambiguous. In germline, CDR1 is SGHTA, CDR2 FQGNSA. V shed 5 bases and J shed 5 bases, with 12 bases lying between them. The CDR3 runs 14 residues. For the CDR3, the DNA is TGTGCCAGCAGCGCCAGCGCGTTAACCGGGGAGCTGTTTTTT. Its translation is CASSASALTGELFF.

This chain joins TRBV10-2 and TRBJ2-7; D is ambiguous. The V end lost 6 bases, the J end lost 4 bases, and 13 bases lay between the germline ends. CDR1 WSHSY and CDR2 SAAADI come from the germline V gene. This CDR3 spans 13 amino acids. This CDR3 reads CASSSPARYEQYF. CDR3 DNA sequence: TGCGCCAGCAGCTCCCCCGCCCGTTACGAGCAGTACTTC.

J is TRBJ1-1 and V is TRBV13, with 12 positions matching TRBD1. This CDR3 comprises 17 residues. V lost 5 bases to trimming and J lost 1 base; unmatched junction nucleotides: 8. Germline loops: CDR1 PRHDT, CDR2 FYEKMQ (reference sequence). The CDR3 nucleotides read TGTGCCAGCAGCCCCCACCGGGACAGGGGGCGGAACACTGAAGCTTTCTTT. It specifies CASSPHRDRGRNTEAFF.

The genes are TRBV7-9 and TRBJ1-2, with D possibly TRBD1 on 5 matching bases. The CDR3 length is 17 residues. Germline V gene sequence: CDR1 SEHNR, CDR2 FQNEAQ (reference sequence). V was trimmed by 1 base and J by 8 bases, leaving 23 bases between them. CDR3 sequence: CASSLGLLSHPREGYTF. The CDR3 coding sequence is TGTGCCAGCAGCTTAGGATTATTGTCCCACCCCAGGGAAGGCTACACCTTC.